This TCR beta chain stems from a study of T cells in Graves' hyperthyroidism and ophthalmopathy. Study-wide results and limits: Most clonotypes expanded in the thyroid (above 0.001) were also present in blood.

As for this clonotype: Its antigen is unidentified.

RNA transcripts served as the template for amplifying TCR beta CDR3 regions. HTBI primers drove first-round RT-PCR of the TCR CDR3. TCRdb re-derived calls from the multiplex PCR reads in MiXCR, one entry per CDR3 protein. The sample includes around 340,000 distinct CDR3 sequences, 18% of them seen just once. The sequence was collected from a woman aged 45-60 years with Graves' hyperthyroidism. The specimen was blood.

The CDR3 loop is CASRPAGGETQYF. The DNA for the CDR3 is TGCGCCAGCAGGCCGGCCGGTGGGGAGACCCAGTACTTC. The chain is built from TRBV10-2 and TRBJ2-5; D not resolved. CDR3 length: 13 amino acids. CDR1 and CDR2 from the germline V gene are WSHSY and SAAADI. Between the trimmed V and J ends, which lost 6 bases and 5 bases, there was a span of 13 bases.